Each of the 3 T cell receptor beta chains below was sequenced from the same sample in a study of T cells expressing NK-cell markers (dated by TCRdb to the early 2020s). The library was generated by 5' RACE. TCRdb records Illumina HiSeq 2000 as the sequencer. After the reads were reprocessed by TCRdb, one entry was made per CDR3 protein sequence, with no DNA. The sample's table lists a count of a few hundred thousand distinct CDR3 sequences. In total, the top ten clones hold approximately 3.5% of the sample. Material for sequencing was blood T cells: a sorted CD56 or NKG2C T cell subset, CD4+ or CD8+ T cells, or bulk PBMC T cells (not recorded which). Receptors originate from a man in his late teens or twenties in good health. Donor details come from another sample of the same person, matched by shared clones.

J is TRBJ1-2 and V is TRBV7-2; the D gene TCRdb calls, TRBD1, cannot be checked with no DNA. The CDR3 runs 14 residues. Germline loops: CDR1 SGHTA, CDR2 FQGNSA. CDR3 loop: CASSSRVGGYGYTF.

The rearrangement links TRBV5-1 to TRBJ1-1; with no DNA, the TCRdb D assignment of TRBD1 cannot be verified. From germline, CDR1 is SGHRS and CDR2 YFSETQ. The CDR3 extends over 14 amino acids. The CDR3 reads CASSLDDRGVEAFF.

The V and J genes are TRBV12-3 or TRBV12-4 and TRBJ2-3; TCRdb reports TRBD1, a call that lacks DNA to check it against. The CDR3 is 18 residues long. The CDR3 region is CASSLRGLRETSTDTQYF.